Below, one TCR beta chain is given with its context. It lacks a known antigen. No qualities accompany the bases; no much larger clone lies one base away. TCRbeta CDR3 regions were amplified from genomic DNA using the immunoSEQ Assay, a bias-controlled multiplex PCR. The authors processed their data as follows. The number of nucleated cells in each sample was estimated by amplification of reference gene primers within the assay. Sequence reads were collapsed and filtered to measure the absolute abundance of every unique TCRbeta CDR3 rearrangement. For each sample, productive Simpson clonality was calculated as the square root of Simpson's diversity index across productive rearrangements. As stored in TCRdb, this immuneACCESS dataset retains in-frame rearrangements with V and J assigned. A fraction of the clones does not appear; measured against another copy, unresolved V genes explain less than half of the discrepancy, and the remainder lacks a known reason. Clonal size and the V and J genes are those of that table, whereas D and trimming came from the DNA. The sample profile shows about 200,000 clones; around nine tenths of them were found once. Jointly, the top ten make up more than 2.5% of the sample.

Collaborating institutions collected whole blood in K2EDTA tubes following their own protocols. For TCRbeta analysis, collaborator samples were shipped as frozen whole blood, as isolated PBMCs, or as DNA extracted from either sample type. This sample was taken from a study of blood T cell repertoires in COVID-19 (dated by TCRdb to 2020 to 2022). About the study as a whole: The collaborator samples originated in the United States, Italy and Spain and spanned the acute and convalescent phases of COVID-19. The material from the prospective study consisted of cDNA or gDNA derived from T cells, B-cell-depleted T cells, or PBMCs. Subjects who had been exposed to COVID-19, were actively infected with it, or had recovered from it provided the deeply sampled blood TCRbeta repertoires that made up the dataset. The repertoires were made available in a free public database intended to serve as a resource for research on the immune response to SARS-CoV-2. Samples were obtained from the ongoing ImmuneRACE study (first 160 participants) and from 1,254 subjects provided by 6 global collaborators. Nearly every sample came with metadata listing a de-identified subject ID, COVID-19 status, age in years and sex. Where available, HLA class I and class II types were obtained from metadata supplied by the sample provider rather than from assay-based typing.

Germline trimming: 7 bases from V, 3 bases from J; junction bases outside gene matches: 4. The CDR3 numbers 12 residues from cysteine through phenylalanine. Solely the CDR3 DNA is kept, with 36 bases framed from the first base. The germline V gene specifies SQVTM as CDR1 and ANQGSEA as CDR2. What the research found in general, with its limitations: The quantity of clinical and demographic metadata differed by source and by participant and was supplied without curation.

This clonotype was obtained from a man aged 60 to 69 with acute or convalescent COVID-19. The rearranged chain carries TRBV29-1 and TRBJ1-1, with TRBD1 matching 8 junction bases. The sequencing input was peripheral blood. Here the CDR3 is given as CSGRQGHTEAFF. The nucleotide sequence reads as follows: TGCAGCGGCAGACAGGGGCACACTGAAGCTTTCTTT.